This T cell receptor beta chain was identified during a study of T cell responses to AZD1222 COVID-19 vaccine. Study-wide background: Second-dose groups at about 4 or about 12 weeks were pooled.

Germline assignment: CDR1 LGHDT and CDR2 YNNKEL (reference sequence). This CDR3 has 13 amino acids. V lost 4 bases to trimming and J lost 6 bases, with 12 bases between them. The assay was immunoSEQ multiplex PCR, and TCRdb's table has in-frame clones only and misses some. This table holds roughly 120,000 clones, 87% found once. The sample in question was peripheral blood, obtained on day 0 of AZD1222 vaccination. The receptor was isolated from an adult in good health. J is TRBJ1-2 and V is TRBV3-1 (or the pseudogene TRBV3-2); a possible D gene is TRBD1 (6 bases). CDR3 DNA sequence: TGTGCCAGCAGCCTTACAGGGTTACATGGCTACACCTTC. Its protein product is CASSLTGLHGYTF.